This T cell receptor (beta chain) was profiled in a study of blood T cell repertoires in COVID-19. Study background: T cells, B-cell-depleted T cells, or PBMCs provided the cDNA or gDNA that served as material.

In its sample, this clone was seen a few times. Between the trimmed V and J ends, which lost 4 bases and 5 bases, there was a span of 15 bases. This CDR3 is 14 amino acids long. CDR1 and CDR2 (germline): SGDLS, YYNGEE. Clones were read by immunoSEQ multiplex PCR, and TCRdb kept only the in-frame ones, dropping some. Here the sample spans 200,000 to 250,000 clones, approximately 91% being singletons. The receptor comes from a man aged 55 to 70 who had recovered from COVID-19. J is TRBJ1-2 and V is TRBV9; the D gene is possibly TRBD1 (5 bases). Specimen: peripheral blood. CDR3 sequence reads: CASSPQGAEYGYTF. In DNA, the CDR3 is TGTGCCAGCAGCCCCCAAGGGGCAGAGTATGGCTACACCTTC.